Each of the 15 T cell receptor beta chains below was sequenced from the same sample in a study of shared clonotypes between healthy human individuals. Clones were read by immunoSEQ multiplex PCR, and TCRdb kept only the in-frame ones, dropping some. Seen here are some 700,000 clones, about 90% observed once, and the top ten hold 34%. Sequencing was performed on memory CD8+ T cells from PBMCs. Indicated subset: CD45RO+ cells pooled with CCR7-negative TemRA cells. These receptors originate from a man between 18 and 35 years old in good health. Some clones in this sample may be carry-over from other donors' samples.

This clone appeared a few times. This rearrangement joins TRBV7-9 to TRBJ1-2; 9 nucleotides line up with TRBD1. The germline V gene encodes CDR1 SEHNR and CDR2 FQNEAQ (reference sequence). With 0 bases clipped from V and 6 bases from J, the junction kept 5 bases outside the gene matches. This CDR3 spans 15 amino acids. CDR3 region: CASSLAAGTGNGYTF. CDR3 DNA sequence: TGTGCCAGCAGCTTAGCGGCCGGGACAGGGAATGGCTACACCTTC.

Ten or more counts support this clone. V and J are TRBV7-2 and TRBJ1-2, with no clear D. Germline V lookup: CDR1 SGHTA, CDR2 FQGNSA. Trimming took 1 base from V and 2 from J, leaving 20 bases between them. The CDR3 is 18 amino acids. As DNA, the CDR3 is TGTGCCAGCAGCTTAGGAACATGGCCAACTACCGAAAACTATGGCTACACCTTC. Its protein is CASSLGTWPTTENYGYTF.

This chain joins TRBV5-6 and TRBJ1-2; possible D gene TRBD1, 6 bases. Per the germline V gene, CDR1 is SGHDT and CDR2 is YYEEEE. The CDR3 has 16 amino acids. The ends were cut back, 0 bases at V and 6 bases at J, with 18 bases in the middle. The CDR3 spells CASSLVGADRRNGYTF. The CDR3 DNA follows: TGTGCCAGCAGCTTGGTTGGGGCCGACAGGCGGAATGGCTACACCTTC. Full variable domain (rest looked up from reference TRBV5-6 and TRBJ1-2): DAGVTQSPTHLIKTRGQQVTLRCSPKSGHDTVSWYQQALGQGPQFIFQYYEEEERQRGNFPDRFSGHQFPNYSSELNVNALLLGDSALYLCASSLVGADRRNGYTFGSGTRLTVV.

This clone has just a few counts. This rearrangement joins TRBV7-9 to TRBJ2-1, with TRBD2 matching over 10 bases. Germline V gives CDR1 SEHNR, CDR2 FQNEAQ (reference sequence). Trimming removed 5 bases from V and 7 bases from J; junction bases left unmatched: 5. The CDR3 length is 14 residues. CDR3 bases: TGTGCCAGCAGCGTAAGCGGGAGGGTTAATGAGCAGTTCTTC. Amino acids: CASSVSGRVNEQFF.

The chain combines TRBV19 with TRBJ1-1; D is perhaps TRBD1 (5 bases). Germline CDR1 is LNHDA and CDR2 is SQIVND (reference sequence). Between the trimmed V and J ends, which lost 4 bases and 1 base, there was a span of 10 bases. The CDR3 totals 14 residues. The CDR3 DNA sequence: TGTGCCAGTAGTACGGGACTGAAGAACACTGAAGCTTTCTTT. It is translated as CASSTGLKNTEAFF. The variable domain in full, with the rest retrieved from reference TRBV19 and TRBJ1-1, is DGGITQSPKYLFRKEGQNVTLSCEQNLNHDAMYWYRQDPGQGLRLIYYSQIVNDFQKGDIAEGYSVSREKKESFPLTVTSAQKNPTAFYLCASSTGLKNTEAFFGQGTRLTVV.

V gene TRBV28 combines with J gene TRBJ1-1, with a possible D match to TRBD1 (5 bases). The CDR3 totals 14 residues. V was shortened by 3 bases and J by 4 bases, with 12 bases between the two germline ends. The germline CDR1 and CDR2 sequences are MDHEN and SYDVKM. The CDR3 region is CASSFGGISTEAFF. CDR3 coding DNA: TGTGCCAGCAGTTTTGGGGGGATTAGCACTGAAGCTTTCTTT. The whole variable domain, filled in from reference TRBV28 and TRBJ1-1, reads DVKVTQSSRYLVKRTGEKVFLECVQDMDHENMFWYRQDPGLGLRLIYFSYDVKMKEKGDIPEGYSVSREKKERFSLILESASTNQTSMYLCASSFGGISTEAFFGQGTRLTVV.

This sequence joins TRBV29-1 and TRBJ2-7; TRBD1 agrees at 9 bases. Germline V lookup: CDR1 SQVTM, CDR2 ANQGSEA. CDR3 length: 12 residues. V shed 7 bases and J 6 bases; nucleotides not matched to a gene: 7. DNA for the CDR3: TGCAGCGCCGTGGGACAGGGAGGCGAGCAGTACTTC. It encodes CSAVGQGGEQYF.

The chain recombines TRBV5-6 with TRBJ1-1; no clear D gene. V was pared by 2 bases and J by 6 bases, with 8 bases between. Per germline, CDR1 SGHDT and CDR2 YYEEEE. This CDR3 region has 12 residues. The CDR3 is CASSFGIAEAFF. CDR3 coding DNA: TGTGCCAGCAGCTTTGGGATTGCTGAAGCTTTCTTT.

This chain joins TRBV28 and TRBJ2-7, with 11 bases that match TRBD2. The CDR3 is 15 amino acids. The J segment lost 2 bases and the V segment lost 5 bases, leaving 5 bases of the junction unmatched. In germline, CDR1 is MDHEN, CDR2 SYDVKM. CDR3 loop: CASSQTSGSAYEQYF. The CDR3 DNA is TGTGCCAGCAGTCAAACTAGCGGGAGCGCCTACGAGCAGTACTTC.

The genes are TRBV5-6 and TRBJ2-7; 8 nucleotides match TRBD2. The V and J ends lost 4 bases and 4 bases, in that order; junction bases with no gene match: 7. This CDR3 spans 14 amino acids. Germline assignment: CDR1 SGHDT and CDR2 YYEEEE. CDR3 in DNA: TGTGCCAGCAGCCCGGGGGGGAGCGGTTACGAGCAGTACTTC. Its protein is CASSPGGSGYEQYF.

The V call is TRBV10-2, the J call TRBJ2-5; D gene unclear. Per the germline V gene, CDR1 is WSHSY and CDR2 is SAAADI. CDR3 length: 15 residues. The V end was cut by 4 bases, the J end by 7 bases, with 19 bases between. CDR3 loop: CASSAPTTTGGTQYF. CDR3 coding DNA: TGCGCCAGCAGTGCCCCTACCACGACCGGTGGGACCCAGTACTTC.

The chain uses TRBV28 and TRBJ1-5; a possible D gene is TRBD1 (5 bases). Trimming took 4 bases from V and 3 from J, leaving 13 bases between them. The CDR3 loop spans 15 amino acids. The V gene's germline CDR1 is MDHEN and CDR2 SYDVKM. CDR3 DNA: TGTGCCAGCAGTTACCCCGGGGCTTTCAATCAGCCCCAGCATTTT. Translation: CASSYPGAFNQPQHF.

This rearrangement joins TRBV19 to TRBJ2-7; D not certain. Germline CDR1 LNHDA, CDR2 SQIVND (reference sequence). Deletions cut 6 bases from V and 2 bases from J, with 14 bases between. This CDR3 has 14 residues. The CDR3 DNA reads TGTGCCAGTAGCGAGGATAGACTCACCTACGAGCAGTACTTC. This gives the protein CASSEDRLTYEQYF.

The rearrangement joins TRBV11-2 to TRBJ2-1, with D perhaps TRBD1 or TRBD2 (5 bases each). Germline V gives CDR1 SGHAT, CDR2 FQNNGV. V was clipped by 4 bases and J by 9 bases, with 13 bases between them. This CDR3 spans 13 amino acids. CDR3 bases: TGTGCCAGCAGCTGGGACGGCGTGGGTGAGCAGTTCTTC. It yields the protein CASSWDGVGEQFF.

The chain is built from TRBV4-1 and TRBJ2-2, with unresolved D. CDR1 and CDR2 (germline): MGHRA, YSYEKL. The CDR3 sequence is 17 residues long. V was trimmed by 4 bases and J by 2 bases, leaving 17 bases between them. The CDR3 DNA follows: TGCGCCAGCAGCCGAAGAGCGAATCCGCAAAACACCGGGGAGCTGTTTTTT. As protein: CASSRRANPQNTGELFF.